This TCR beta chain was observed in a study of human T cells and chemical hapten exposure. Study-level information: Throughout the approximately 24-week study, diphenylcyclopropenone was applied weekly to the patients' scalps.

CDR1 SGHNT and CDR2 YYREEE come from the germline V gene (reference sequence). This CDR3 region has 13 residues. The V and J ends lost 4 bases and 5 bases respectively, with 10 bases between them. This clonotype was detected ten times or more. Time point specified: pre-sensitization, week 0. Treatment of the sample: therapeutic diphenylcyclopropenone sensitization with weekly scalp DPC. Patch tests were applied only after blood draws. RNA extraction used unfractionated whole blood as the source of total RNA. Via MiXCR, TCRdb re-called the RACE reads, giving one row per CDR3 protein. The data contain some 250,000 distinct CDR3 sequences, roughly 7.4% of them singletons.

This TCR was sampled from a man younger than 35 with alopecia areata. Some clones in this sample may be carry-over from other donors' samples. Sequencing used whole blood, obtained in connection with sensitization to the hapten diphenylcyclopropenone (DPC). The chain recombines TRBV5-4 with TRBJ1-5, with D perhaps matching TRBD1 (6 bases). The CDR3, as DNA: TGTGCCAGCAGCCGGGGGCAGGATCAGCCCCAGCATTTT. This translates into CASSRGQDQPQHF.